The 9 T cell receptor beta chains presented below share a single source sample, sequenced in a study of beta chain features in type 1 diabetes. Study conclusions and caveats: Among all four CD4+ subsets, Type 1 diabetes patients had TCRB CDR3s that were moderately but significantly shorter.

TCRB transcripts that were expressed got sequenced, as all of the isolated RNA had been reverse transcribed. Clones were sequenced by immunoSEQ multiplex PCR, and TCRdb holds only the in-frame ones, with some missing. This table holds about 160,000 clones, 8% to 9.5% found once. For these receptors, no antigen is known. The sample taken for sequencing was central memory CD4+ T cells from blood. These receptors were taken from a woman aged 18-29 years with type 1 diabetes.

This clone appeared a few times. This chain connects TRBV14 to TRBJ2-1; D possibly corresponds to TRBD2 (5 bases). The germline V and J ends were trimmed by 2 bases and 6 bases, with 11 bases remaining between them. Germline V gene data show CDR1 as SGHDN and CDR2 as FVKESK. The CDR3 has 14 amino acids. The CDR3 sequence is CASSQLGGPNEQFF. In DNA form, the CDR3 reads TGTGCCAGCAGCCAACTTGGCGGGCCCAATGAGCAGTTCTTC.

This clone occurred a few times. This chain joins TRBV30 and TRBJ1-4; 7 nucleotides match TRBD1. The V gene end was trimmed by 2 bases and the J gene end by 6 bases; junction bases not matched to a gene: 6. Germline CDR1 reads GTSNPN; CDR2 reads SVGIG (reference sequence). The CDR3 consists of 14 residues. CDR3 sequence reads: CAWSRGQADEKLFF. CDR3 DNA sequence: TGTGCCTGGAGTCGAGGACAGGCCGATGAAAAACTGTTTTTT.

This clone was found a few times. The chain uses TRBV27 and TRBJ2-7, with 7 bases that match TRBD2. Per germline, CDR1 MNHEY and CDR2 SMNVEV (reference sequence). Trimming took 4 bases from V and 2 from J; bases not matched to a gene: 8. The CDR3 contains 15 residues. The CDR3 spells CASSYGAGRAYEQYF. CDR3 DNA: TGTGCCAGCAGTTACGGAGCGGGGAGGGCCTACGAGCAGTACTTC.

The V gene is TRBV11-3, the J gene TRBJ2-3, with TRBD2 as a possible D gene (5 bases). This CDR3 has 12 residues. Trimming took 4 bases from V and 7 from J, leaving 9 bases between them. Germline CDR1 and CDR2: SGHNT and YENEEA. CDR3 loop: CASSSLANTQYF. For the CDR3, the DNA is TGTGCCAGCAGCTCCCTAGCTAATACGCAGTATTTT.

The rearrangement joins TRBV7-2 to TRBJ2-1; D not certain. Germline V gene lookup returns CDR1 SGHTA and CDR2 FQGNSA. The CDR3 length is 13 residues. V shed 3 bases and J shed 7 bases, with 10 bases lying between them. In DNA form, the CDR3 reads TGTGCCAGCAGCTTCCTAGATTGGAATGAGCAGTTCTTC. Translating it yields CASSFLDWNEQFF.

The CDR3 loop is CASTSQWAGSSDGANVLTF. The CDR3 DNA is TGCGCCAGCACCTCACAATGGGCAGGGTCCTCGGACGGGGCCAACGTCCTGACTTTC. The chain is built from TRBV4-3 and TRBJ2-6, with D possibly being TRBD1 (5 bases). Germline V gives CDR1 LGHNA, CDR2 YSLEER. The CDR3 is made up of 19 amino acids. V was pared by 7 bases and J by 4 bases, with 26 bases between.

The chain uses TRBV11-1 and TRBJ1-2; the D is unclear. The V end lost 2 bases, the J end lost 4 bases, and 14 bases lay between the germline ends. This CDR3 is 15 amino acids long. Germline assignment: CDR1 SGHAT and CDR2 FQDESV (reference sequence). CDR3 in amino acids: CASSLWAGQVYGYTF. The CDR3 DNA sequence: TGTGCCAGCAGCTTATGGGCAGGCCAAGTCTATGGCTACACCTTC.

This clone has a handful of counts. J is TRBJ2-5 and V is TRBV7-2; possibly TRBD2 for D (5 bases). The V end lost 5 bases, the J end lost 5 bases, and 12 bases lay between the germline ends. The CDR3 length is 13 residues. Germline V gene lookup returns CDR1 SGHTA and CDR2 FQGNSA. For the CDR3, the DNA is TGTGCCAGCAGCCTAACTAGTGGGGAGACCCAGTACTTC. Translating gives CASSLTSGETQYF. The whole variable domain, remainder taken from reference TRBV7-2 and TRBJ2-5, is GAGVSQSPSNKVTEKGKDVELRCDPISGHTALYWYRQSLGQGLEFLIYFQGNSAPDKSGLPSDRFSAERTGGSVSTLTIQRTQQEDSAVYLCASSLTSGETQYFGPGTRLLVL.

This clone was seen more than once but under ten times. V gene TRBV27 combines with J gene TRBJ1-5, with unresolved D. The germline V gene encodes CDR1 MNHEY and CDR2 SMNVEV (reference sequence). V dropped 4 bases and J dropped 7 bases, with 11 bases sitting between them. The CDR3 has 13 amino acids. The CDR3 nucleotides read TGTGCCAGCAGTTCTCTAACGGGGCAGCCCCAGCATTTT. It encodes CASSSLTGQPQHF.